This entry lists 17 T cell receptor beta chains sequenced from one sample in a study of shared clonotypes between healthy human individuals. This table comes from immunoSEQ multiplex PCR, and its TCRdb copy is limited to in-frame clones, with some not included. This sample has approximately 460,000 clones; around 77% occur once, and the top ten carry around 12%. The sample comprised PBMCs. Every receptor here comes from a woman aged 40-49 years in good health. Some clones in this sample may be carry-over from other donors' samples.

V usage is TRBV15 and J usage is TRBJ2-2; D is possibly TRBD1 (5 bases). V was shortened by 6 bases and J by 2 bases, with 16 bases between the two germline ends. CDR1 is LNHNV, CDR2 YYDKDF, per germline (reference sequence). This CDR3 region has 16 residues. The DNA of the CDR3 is TGTGCCACCAGAGCCTCCGCGACAGTTAACACCGGGGAGCTGTTTTTT. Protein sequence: CATRASATVNTGELFF.

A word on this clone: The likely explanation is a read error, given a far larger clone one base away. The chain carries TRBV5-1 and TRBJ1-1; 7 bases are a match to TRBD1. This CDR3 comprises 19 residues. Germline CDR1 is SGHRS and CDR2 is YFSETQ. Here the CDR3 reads CASSLDARTGAFMNTEASF. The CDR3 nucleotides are TGCGCCAGCAGCTTGGACGCTAGGACAGGTGCTTTCATGAACACTGAAGCTTCCTTT.

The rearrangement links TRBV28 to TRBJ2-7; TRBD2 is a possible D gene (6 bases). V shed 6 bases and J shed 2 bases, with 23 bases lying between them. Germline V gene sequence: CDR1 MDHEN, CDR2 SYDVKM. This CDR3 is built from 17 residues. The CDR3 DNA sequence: TGTGCCAGCAGGCCCCCTGAGGTGAAACGGGGGACCTACGAGCAGTACTTC. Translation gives CASRPPEVKRGTYEQYF.

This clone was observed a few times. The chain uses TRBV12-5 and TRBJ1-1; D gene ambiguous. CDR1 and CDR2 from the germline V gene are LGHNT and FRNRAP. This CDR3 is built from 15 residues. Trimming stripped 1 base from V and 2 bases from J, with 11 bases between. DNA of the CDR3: TGTGCTAGTGGTTTGGCCTTAAGCCCCAACACTGAAGCTTTCTTT. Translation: CASGLALSPNTEAFF.

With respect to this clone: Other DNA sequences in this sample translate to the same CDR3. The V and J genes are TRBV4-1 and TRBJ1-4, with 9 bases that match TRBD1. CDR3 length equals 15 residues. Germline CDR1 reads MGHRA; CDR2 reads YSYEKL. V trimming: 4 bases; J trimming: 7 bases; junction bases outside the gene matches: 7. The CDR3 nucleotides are TGCGCCAGCAGCCTGACCGGGACAGGGCGTGAAAAACTGTTTTTT. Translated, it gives CASSLTGTGREKLFF.

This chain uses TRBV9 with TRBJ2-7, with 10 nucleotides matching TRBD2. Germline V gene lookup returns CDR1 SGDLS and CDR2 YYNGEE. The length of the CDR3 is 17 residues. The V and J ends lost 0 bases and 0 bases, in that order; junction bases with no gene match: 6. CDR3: CASSVEPSGSYSYEQYF. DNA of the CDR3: TGTGCCAGCAGCGTAGAACCTAGCGGGAGTTACTCCTACGAGCAGTACTTC.

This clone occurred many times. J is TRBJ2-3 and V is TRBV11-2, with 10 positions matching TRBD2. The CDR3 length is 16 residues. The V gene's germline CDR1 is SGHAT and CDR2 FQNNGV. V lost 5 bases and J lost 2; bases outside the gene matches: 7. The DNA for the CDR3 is TGTGCCAGCAGCGTTCTACTAGCGGGACACACAGATACGCAGTATTTT. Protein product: CASSVLLAGHTDTQYF.

The CDR3 DNA reads as TGTGCCAGTAGTATTGTCAGTGCTAGCAATCAGCCCCAGCATTTT. Protein: CASSIVSASNQPQHF. The gene calls are TRBV19 and TRBJ1-5; no reliable D call. V shed 3 bases and J shed 0 bases, with 9 bases lying between them. CDR1 is LNHDA, CDR2 SQIVND, per germline (reference sequence). This CDR3 is built from 15 residues.

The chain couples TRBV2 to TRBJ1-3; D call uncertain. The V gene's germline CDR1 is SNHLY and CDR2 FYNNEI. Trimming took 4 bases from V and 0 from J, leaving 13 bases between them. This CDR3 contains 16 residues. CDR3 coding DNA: TGTGCCAGCAGTGTATCTCTTGCCACCTCTGGAAACACCATATATTTT. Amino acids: CASSVSLATSGNTIYF.

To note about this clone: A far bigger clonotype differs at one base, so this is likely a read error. CDR3 bases: TGTGCCAGCAGCAGGACCTACGAGCAGCACTTC. It translates to CASSRTYEQHF. The chain recombines TRBV7-9 with TRBJ2-7; D is uncertain. Germline CDR1 reads SEHNR; CDR2 reads FQNEAQ (reference sequence). This CDR3 has 11 residues.

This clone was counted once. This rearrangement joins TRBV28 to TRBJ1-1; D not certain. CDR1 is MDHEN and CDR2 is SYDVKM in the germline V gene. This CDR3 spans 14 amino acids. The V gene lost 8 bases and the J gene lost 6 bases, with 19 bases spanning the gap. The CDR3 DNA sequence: TGTGCCAGCTTCCTACCCGGTGGTAACGCTGAAGCTTTCTTT. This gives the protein CASFLPGGNAEAFF. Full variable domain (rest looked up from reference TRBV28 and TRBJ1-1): DVKVTQSSRYLVKRTGEKVFLECVQDMDHENMFWYRQDPGLGLRLIYFSYDVKMKEKGDIPEGYSVSREKKERFSLILESASTNQTSMYLCASFLPGGNAEAFFGQGTRLTVV.

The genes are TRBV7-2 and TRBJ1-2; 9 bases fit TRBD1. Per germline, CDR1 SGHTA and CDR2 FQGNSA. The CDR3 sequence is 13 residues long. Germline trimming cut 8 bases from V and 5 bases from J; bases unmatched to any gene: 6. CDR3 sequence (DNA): TGTGCCAGCGGGCCGGGACAGGGTTATGGCTACACCTTC. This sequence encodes CASGPGQGYGYTF. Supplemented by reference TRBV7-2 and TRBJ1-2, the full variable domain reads GAGVSQSPSNKVTEKGKDVELRCDPISGHTALYWYRQSLGQGLEFLIYFQGNSAPDKSGLPSDRFSAERTGGSVSTLTIQRTQQEDSAVYLCASGPGQGYGYTFGSGTRLTVV.

CDR3 in amino acids: CASSLIGDRSTDTQYF. CDR3 DNA: TGCGCCAGCAGCTTAATAGGGGACCGAAGCACAGATACGCAGTATTTT. V gene TRBV5-1 combines with J gene TRBJ2-3; D is perhaps TRBD1 or TRBD2 (5 bases each). The V and J ends lost 2 bases and 0 bases respectively, with 13 bases between them. The CDR3 length is 16 residues. Germline V CDR1 and CDR2: SGHRS, YFSETQ.

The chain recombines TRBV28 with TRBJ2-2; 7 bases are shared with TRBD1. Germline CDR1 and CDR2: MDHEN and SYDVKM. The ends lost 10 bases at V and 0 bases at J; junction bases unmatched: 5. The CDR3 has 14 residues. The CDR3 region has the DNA TGTGCCACCCAGGGACAGTCGAACACCGGGGAGCTGTTTTTT. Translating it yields CATQGQSNTGELFF.

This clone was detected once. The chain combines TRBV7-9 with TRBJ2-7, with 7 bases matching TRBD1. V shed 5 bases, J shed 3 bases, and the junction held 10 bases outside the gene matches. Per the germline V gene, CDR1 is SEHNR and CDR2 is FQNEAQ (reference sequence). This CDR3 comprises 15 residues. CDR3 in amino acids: CASSRRTGEGYEQYF. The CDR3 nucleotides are TGTGCCAGCAGCCGAAGAACAGGGGAAGGCTACGAGCAGTACTTC. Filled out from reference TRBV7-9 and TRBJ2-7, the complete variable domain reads DTGVSQNPRHKITKRGQNVTFRCDPISEHNRLYWYRQTLGQGPEFLTYFQNEAQLEKSRLLSDRFSAERPKGSFSTLEIQRTEQGDSAMYLCASSRRTGEGYEQYFGPGTRLTVT.

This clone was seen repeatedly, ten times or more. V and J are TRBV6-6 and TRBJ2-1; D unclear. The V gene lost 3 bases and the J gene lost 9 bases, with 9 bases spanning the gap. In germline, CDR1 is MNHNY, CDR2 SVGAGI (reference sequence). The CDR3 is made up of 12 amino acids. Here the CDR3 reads CASSYVGVEQFF. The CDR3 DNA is TGTGCCAGCAGTTATGTCGGAGTTGAGCAGTTCTTC.

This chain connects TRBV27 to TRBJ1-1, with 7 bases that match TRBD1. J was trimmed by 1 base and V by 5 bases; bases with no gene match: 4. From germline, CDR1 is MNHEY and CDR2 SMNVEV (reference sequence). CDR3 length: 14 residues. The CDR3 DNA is TGTGCCAGCAGTAGAGGGGGCTGGAACACTGAAGCTTTCTTT. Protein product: CASSRGGWNTEAFF.